The source of this T cell receptor beta chain is a study of blood T cell repertoires in COVID-19 (dated by TCRdb to 2020 to 2021). Regarding the research as a whole: The collaborator samples originated in the United States, Italy and Spain and spanned the acute and convalescent phases of COVID-19. Nearly every sample came with metadata listing a de-identified subject ID, COVID-19 status, age in years and sex. Deeply sampled blood TCRbeta repertoires from subjects exposed to, actively infected with, or recovered from COVID-19 were included in the dataset. The material from the prospective study consisted of cDNA or gDNA derived from T cells, B-cell-depleted T cells, or PBMCs. A freely available public database, intended as a resource for researchers studying the immune response to SARS-CoV-2, is where the repertoires were released. The samples were drawn from two sources: the first 160 participants of the ongoing ImmuneRACE study, and 1,254 subjects contributed by 6 global collaborators. Where available, HLA class I and class II types were taken from metadata supplied by the sample provider and were not determined by assay-based typing.

Participants in the prospective study were aged roughly 18 to 89 years, lived in about two dozen United States geographic areas, and enrolled through a virtual design. To assign participants to cohorts, the prospective study relied on clinical history that participants themselves reported in a screening survey and a study questionnaire. For ImmuneRACE Cohort 3, a participant was defined as recovered based on two consecutive negative NP/OP PCR tests, clearance by a healthcare professional, or resolution of symptoms. In the prospective study, whole blood, serum and a nasopharyngeal or oropharyngeal swab were collected from each participant by mobile phlebotomists. Over a 2-month period, participants in the prospective study had the option of providing additional blood draws and questionnaires. Before DNA extraction, blood samples from the prospective study were shipped at room temperature or frozen.

V is clipped by 0 bases and J by 3 bases, and the sequence between their germline boundaries is 11 bases long. The germline V gene encodes CDR1 LGHNA and CDR2 YNFKEQ. Reading from cysteine to phenylalanine, the CDR3 counts 16 amino acids. The CDR3 DNA has 48 bases and is translated from base 1. As regards this clone: Its recognized antigen is unknown. It has no much larger one-base neighbor in the sample; base qualities were not kept.

TCRbeta CDR3 regions were amplified from genomic DNA by means of the immunoSEQ Assay, a bias-controlled multiplex PCR. From the authors' description of their analysis: Within the assay, amplification of reference gene primers was used to estimate how many nucleated cells each sample contained. To quantify the absolute abundance of each unique TCRbeta CDR3 rearrangement, sequence reads were collapsed and filtered. For each sample, productive Simpson clonality was calculated as the square root of Simpson's diversity index across productive rearrangements. TCRdb retrieved this table from immuneACCESS and kept in-frame rearrangements only. Not all clones are present; in checked studies, unresolved V genes account for under half, and no reason is known for the remainder. The D gene and trimming were derived from the DNA, and the V and J assignments and clone size from that table. Within this sample are approximately 300,000 clones, with more than 75% of them counted one time only. The ten top clones hold less than 3% of the sample.

The study at large found these results: The quantity of clinical and demographic metadata differed by source and by participant and was supplied without curation.

This TCR was recovered from a woman aged 18-29 years who had recovered from COVID-19. Sequencing used PBMCs or T cells enriched from blood (not recorded which). This chain joins TRBV4-2 to TRBJ2-2; the D gene cannot be named for sure. The DNA reads as follows: TGTGCCAGCAGCCAAGATCCCTACGGGTACACCGGGGAGCTGTTTTTT. This yields the protein CASSQDPYGYTGELFF.